This T cell receptor (beta chain) was profiled in a study of shared clonotypes between healthy human individuals (dated by TCRdb to 2020 to 2021). About the study as a whole: The cohort comprised two women and a few men aged 18 to 49 years. For each donor, three plates each were used for CD4 naive and CD4 memory, two plates were used for CD8 naive, and one plate was used for CD8 memory. Blood TCR repertoires of a handful of healthy adults were deeply sequenced to estimate repertoire size and the extent of clonotype sharing between individuals. Per donor, leukapheresis produced somewhere between about 0.8 and 9 billion PBMCs. Libraries were prepared and TCR repertoires were sequenced by different laboratories using diverse techniques, in order to increase sequencing depth and limit assay-specific biases. Results and caveats for the whole study, not just this receptor: Even with the large sequencing depth, rarefaction of the sorted-subset datasets indicated that sequencing was incomplete. Higher generation probabilities were observed for clonotypes shared by all four sorted-subset donors than for non-shared clonotypes. Sampling was restricted to blood, and TCR repertoires in tissues likely differ from the TCR repertoires found in blood. The small number of donors limited the genetic and exposure-history diversity represented. Roughly 5.2% of naive CD4, 3% to 4% of naive CD8, roughly 2.4% of memory CD4, and 0.35% to 0.4% of memory CD8 clonotypes were shared across several donors. Based on pairwise subsampling, the degree of clonotype sharing among donors was expected to be affected by sequencing depth. Larger estimated clonotype richness was generally found for naive subsets than for memory subsets.

The donors were healthy, HIV-negative adults who had no recently reported acute infections or vaccinations. Only Caucasian adults living in Nashville, Tennessee, USA were represented among the donors. CD4+ T cells were enriched through magnetic negative selection, after which naive cells were positively selected on CD45RA and the remaining negative fraction served as the memory subset. Blood was collected by leukapheresis, and PBMCs were isolated by Ficoll-Histopaque density gradient centrifugation and then cryopreserved in liquid nitrogen vapor phase. Analytical flow cytometry was used to check the purity and quantity of every magnetically sorted T cell population. Genomic DNA was isolated from each sorted fraction and quantified by UV absorbance on a Nanodrop 2000c. Using the deep immunoSEQ assay, TCR CDR3 regions were amplified from genomic DNA by multiplex PCR. For each cell subset, the extracted genomic DNA was distributed evenly across all wells of several immunoSEQ 96-well plates, and each plate served as one replicate. For sorted subsets, each replicate PCR was loaded with 200 ng genomic DNA, equivalent to approximately 33,000 T cell genomes. Purified libraries were quantified with a Qubit 3.0 fluorometer, sized on a Bioanalyzer 2100, and re-quantified with the KAPA Library Quantification kit. A separate single-read 150-cycle Illumina NextSeq 550 flow cell was used to sequence each immunoSEQ 96-well plate. The authors' pipeline ran thus. Because the immunoSEQ output included only junctional sequences and no quality scores, the filtering could not be the same as the filtering used for full-length reads. Sequences were annotated with PyIR, a Python wrapper for IgBLAST v1.9, and V/J genes and CDR3 were assigned using IMGT germline references. Reads with weak V/J assignments (E-value above 1e-6), missing CDR3, stop codons, out-of-frame junctions, or ambiguous translated residues were removed. V3J clonotypes were defined by identical inferred V gene, J gene, and CDR3 amino acid sequence. Percentage overlap between repertoires was computed as shared unique clonotypes divided by the size of the smaller repertoire. Three approaches were used to assess repertoire richness: RTK rarefaction, the Chao1 estimator, and Recon v2.1 estimates of unobserved clonotypes. Generation probabilities for all TCRbeta clonotypes obtained by the gDNA method from a handful of donors were computed using OLGA. Entries here come from immuneACCESS through TCRdb and include only in-frame sequences with V and J called. Some clones fail to appear in such tables; in the studies checked, an unresolved V gene covers under half of the shortfall, and the cause of the remainder is unknown. The V and J calls and clone size come from that table; D and trimming were worked out from the DNA. The sample yields about 680,000 clones; more than 70% were counted once. The ten top clones hold about 1.8% of the sample.

The germline V gene specifies SGHRS as CDR1 and YFSETQ as CDR2. V sheds 1 base and J sheds 4 bases, leaving 11 bases between their ends. Its CDR3 holds 14 amino acids, cysteine through phenylalanine. Kept here is only the CDR3 DNA, which spans 42 bases and is read in frame from base 1. On this clone itself: Its antigen specificity is not known. No per-base quality is available; no much larger clone lies one base away.

The sequence is built from TRBV5-1 and TRBJ1-2; matching of 5 bases hints at TRBD1 as the D gene. This clonotype was obtained from a woman aged 25 to 45 in good health. Material for sequencing was memory CD4+ T cells sorted from blood. This specimen's cell subset or site label, interpreted: CD45RA-negative fraction. The nucleotide sequence is given as TGCGCCAGCAGCTTGCAAACAGGTAGCTATGGCTACACCTTC. Its coded protein is CASSLQTGSYGYTF.